One sample yielded the 15 T cell receptor beta chains listed below, sequenced in a study of CD8 T cells in ankylosing spondylitis (dated by TCRdb to 2016 to 2017). General study outcomes and caveats: A TCR beta motif made up of eight or nine highly homologous amino acid variants appeared to be characteristic of blood from ankylosing spondylitis patients.

Their specific antigens are unknown. Library generation was performed with 5' RACE. Reads for this sample came from an Illumina HiSeq 2500. TCRdb trimmed the raw reads at Q25, called clones with MiXCR and kept productive beta chains. When rows share a CDR3 protein, they turn into one entry using the most common DNA and genes. The sample table holds about 540,000 distinct CDR3 sequences, of which roughly an eighth were seen once. Around 6.8% of the sample is in the top ten clones. The sample taken for sequencing was blood, either unsorted or a sorted T cell fraction (not recorded which). The receptors shown here come from a male donor with ankylosing spondylitis.

The chain uses TRBV18 and TRBJ2-5; the match to TRBD2 covers 8 bases. The CDR3 length is 17 residues. Germline lookup yields CDR1 KGHSH and CDR2 LQKENI. V was clipped by 3 bases and J by 0 bases; unmatched bases: 9. The CDR3 protein is CASSPSGTRRYQETQYF. The CDR3 nucleotides read TGTGCCAGCTCACCTAGTGGGACTAGGAGGTACCAAGAGACCCAGTACTTC. The full variable domain, completed using reference TRBV18 and TRBJ2-5, is NAGVMQNPRHLVRRRGQEARLRCSPMKGHSHVYWYRQLPEEGLKFMVYLQKENIIDESGMPKERFSAEFPKEGPSILRIQQVVRGDSAAYFCASSPSGTRRYQETQYFGPGTRLLVL.

This rearrangement joins TRBV14 to TRBJ1-6, with a tentative D call TRBD1 (6 bases). The CDR3 extends over 15 amino acids. Per the germline V gene, CDR1 is SGHDN and CDR2 is FVKESK. V lost 4 bases and J lost 9, with 16 bases in between. The CDR3 nucleotides are TGTGCCAGCAGCCCATCAACGGGGGCGGTTTCACCCCTCCACTTT. Amino acid sequence: CASSPSTGAVSPLHF. Combining the CDR3 with reference TRBV14 and TRBJ1-6 gives the whole variable domain EAGVTQFPSHSVIEKGQTVTLRCDPISGHDNLYWYRRVMGKEIKFLLHFVKESKQDESGMPNNRFLAERTGGTYSTLKVQPAELEDSGVYFCASSPSTGAVSPLHFGNGTRLTVT.

This clonotype was seen many times. The chain employs TRBV7-9 and TRBJ2-7, with D possibly TRBD1 on 6 matching bases. There are 15 residues in the CDR3. V lost 3 bases to trimming and J lost 9 bases, with 21 bases between them. The V gene's germline CDR1 is SEHNR and CDR2 FQNEAQ (reference sequence). In DNA form, the CDR3 reads TGTGCCAGCAGCTTCCCCGGGACAAGTCTACGAGGGCAGTACTTC. Residues: CASSFPGTSLRGQYF.

The count of this clonotype is one. The chain has TRBV20-1 and TRBJ2-3, with 12 bases fitting TRBD2. Germline-derived CDR1 and CDR2 are DFQATT and SNEGSKA (reference sequence). V shed 6 bases and J 6 bases; nucleotides not matched to a gene: 7. The CDR3 has 14 residues. The CDR3 protein is CSARLAGASDTQYF. CDR3 DNA: TGCAGTGCCCGACTAGCGGGAGCGTCGGATACGCAGTATTTT.

This clonotype was seen more than once but under ten times. The chain uses TRBV20-1 and TRBJ2-7; tentatively, D is TRBD1 (6 bases). Germline-derived CDR1 and CDR2 are DFQATT and SNEGSKA (reference sequence). This CDR3 is built from 13 residues. CDR3 sequence reads: CSPYRADSYEQYF. In DNA, the CDR3 is TGCAGCCCTTACAGGGCGGATTCCTACGAGCAGTACTTC.

The chain couples TRBV5-1 to TRBJ1-2; TRBD1 agrees at 8 bases. Germline lookup yields CDR1 SGHRS and CDR2 YFSETQ. The trim removed 2 bases at V and 8 bases at J, leaving 14 bases unmatched. CDR3 length: 16 amino acids. CDR3 region: CASSLPAPTGTGGYTF. The DNA for the CDR3 is TGCGCCAGCAGCTTACCTGCACCGACAGGGACAGGAGGCTACACCTTC.

This clonotype was seen a few times. This chain connects TRBV27 to TRBJ2-1; weak D call: TRBD2 (5 bases). This CDR3 has 15 amino acids. V was clipped by 5 bases and J by 4 bases, with 15 bases between them. Germline V gene data show CDR1 as MNHEY and CDR2 as SMNVEV (reference sequence). The CDR3 DNA reads TGTGCCAGCAGTCCCATAGGGAGAGGGTACAATGAGCAGTTCTTC. It is translated as CASSPIGRGYNEQFF.

The V and J genes are TRBV15 and TRBJ2-1, with 11 bases that match TRBD1. The V segment lost 0 bases and the J segment 9 bases; nucleotides outside the gene matches: 7. Germline assignment: CDR1 LNHNV and CDR2 YYDKDF (reference sequence). This CDR3 has 16 residues. The CDR3 protein is CATSRDFGTGGGEQFF. Here the CDR3 DNA reads TGTGCCACCAGCAGAGATTTTGGGACAGGGGGGGGTGAGCAGTTCTTC.

This clonotype was recorded a few times. In nucleotides, the CDR3 is TGTGCCAGTACCCCGCTGGTAGCGGGAAACGAGCAGTTCTTC. This sequence encodes CASTPLVAGNEQFF. This chain connects TRBV19 to TRBJ2-1; TRBD2 matches at 8 bases. The CDR3 loop spans 14 amino acids. Trimming removed 7 bases from V and 10 bases from J; junction bases left unmatched: 12. CDR1 is LNHDA and CDR2 is SQIVND in the germline V gene (reference sequence).

This clonotype has a handful of counts. The chain recombines TRBV20-1 with TRBJ1-2; the D is unclear. This CDR3 is 12 amino acids long. The germline V gene has CDR1 DFQATT and CDR2 SNEGSKA (reference sequence). CDR3 nucleotides: TGCAGCGCGGAACAGCCTAACTATGGCTACACCTTC. As protein: CSAEQPNYGYTF.

The CDR3 sequence: CSVGSHEQYF. The CDR3 coding sequence is TGCAGCGTTGGGAGCCACGAGCAGTACTTC. The chain has TRBV29-1 and TRBJ2-7; no reliable D call. The CDR3 is made up of 10 amino acids. Between the trimmed V and J ends, which lost 4 bases and 5 bases, there was a span of 6 bases. Germline CDR1 is SQVTM and CDR2 is ANQGSEA.

V is TRBV27 and J is TRBJ2-6; D is possibly TRBD1 or TRBD2 (6 bases each). Germline assignment: CDR1 MNHEY and CDR2 SMNVEV (reference sequence). The CDR3 spans 15 residues. V was pared by 8 bases and J by 0 bases, with 11 bases between. DNA of the CDR3: TGTGCCAGCGCGGGACACCACTCTGGGGCCAACGTCCTGACTTTC. Protein: CASAGHHSGANVLTF.

This clonotype has a handful of counts. The chain is built from TRBV15 and TRBJ2-7; 7 bases line up with TRBD2. Germline lookup yields CDR1 LNHNV and CDR2 YYDKDF (reference sequence). V dropped 0 bases and J dropped 4; count of bases not matched to a gene: 6. CDR3 length equals 15 residues. CDR3 DNA: TGTGCCACCAGCAGAGACCCGGGACTACGATACGAGCAGTACGTC. Its translation: CATSRDPGLRYEQYV.

At least ten counts were recorded for this clonotype. The chain uses TRBV5-5 and TRBJ1-1; unclear D gene. This CDR3 comprises 13 residues. Trimming stripped 4 bases from V and 5 bases from J, with 12 bases between. Per the germline V gene, CDR1 is SGHKS and CDR2 is YYEKEE (reference sequence). DNA for the CDR3: TGTGCCAGCAGCACCCAAATGGGAACTGAAGCTTTCTTT. It encodes CASSTQMGTEAFF.

Only a few counts were recorded for this clonotype. The chain recombines TRBV11-2 with TRBJ2-3; 9 nucleotides line up with TRBD2. The CDR3 runs 16 residues. CDR1 and CDR2 from the germline V gene are SGHAT and FQNNGV. J lost 5 bases, V lost 0 bases, and 6 bases had no gene match. The CDR3 nucleotides are TGTGCCAGCAGCTTAGAGATTAGCGGGAGAGGAGATACGCAGTATTTT. This translates into CASSLEISGRGDTQYF. Full variable domain (rest looked up from reference TRBV11-2 and TRBJ2-3): EAGVAQSPRYKIIEKRQSVAFWCNPISGHATLYWYQQILGQGPKLLIQFQNNGVVDDSQLPKDRFSAERLKGVDSTLKIQPAKLEDSAVYLCASSLEISGRGDTQYFGPGTRLTVL.